This note documents a single TCR beta chain sequence. The antigen it binds to is not known. Base qualities are not recorded, but no much larger clone differs from it by a single base. The immunoSEQ Assay was the method used to sequence TCRbeta CDR3 regions. After extraction, genomic DNA underwent amplification by bias-controlled multiplex PCR, followed by high-throughput sequencing. Under the source paper's analysis protocol: To quantify the absolute abundance of every unique TCRbeta CDR3 region, sequences were collapsed and filtered. T cell fraction was estimated by normalizing TCRbeta template counts to usable DNA, with usable DNA measured through amplification of reference genes found in all nucleated cells. Repertoire TCRs were annotated as SARS-CoV-2-specific when V gene, CDR3 amino acid sequence and J gene were exactly matched to a known reactive TCR set. The reference SARS-CoV-2 TCR set came from MIRA and was filtered for enrichment in COVID-19-positive ImmuneCODE repertoires, removing public or cross-reactive TCRs. Using the MIRA antigens, annotated TCRs were further analysed by specific ORF or by position within an ORF. Breadth was defined as annotated unique rearrangements over total unique productive rearrangements; depth was the summed frequency of those rearrangements. TCR breadth was compared between groups using two-sided Wilcoxon rank-sum tests. Imported from immuneACCESS, the table was reduced by TCRdb to in-frame sequences with V and J called. These copies leave out some clones; in studies compared against another copy, an unresolved V gene accounts for under half, and the cause of the remainder is not known. D and trimming come from the DNA, and the V and J calls and clone size come from that table. The sample data list 350,000 to 400,000 clones, and around 91% of these were observed just once. The leading ten clones occupy around 2% of the sample.

The sample originates from a study of Ad26.COV2.S vaccination and SARS-CoV-2 variants (dated by TCRdb to the early 2020s). For context, the study as a whole: Vaccine-arm donors came from COV1001, a multicentre, randomized, double-blind, placebo-controlled phase I-IIa trial of Ad26.COV2.S in healthy adults. Investigators remained blinded to trial group allocation during experiments and outcome assessment. A total of around 32 samples were included in the TCR-sequenced set, comprising around 19 Ad26.COV2.S vaccine recipients, 5 placebo recipients and 8 SARS-CoV-2 convalescent individuals. Trial participants were randomized into five groups of five, in which low-dose or high-dose Ad26.COV2.S was given once or twice, or placebo was given on both occasions. Sequencing of the TCRbeta repertoire served to evaluate the specificity and breadth of SARS-CoV-2-reactive T cell receptors following Ad26.COV2.S vaccination. Ad26.COV2.S was given intramuscularly at 5x10^10 or 1x10^11 viral particles, as a single shot or as two shots 56 days apart. Study-level results and caveats: After vaccination, substantial breadth of spike-specific CD8+ and CD4+ T cell responses was reported. The authors noted that total T cell responses may have been underestimated by the TCR breadth and depth analyses. Comparing responses between vaccine doses or regimens was not something the study was powered to do. Spike-specific TCR breadth was higher in Ad26.COV2.S recipients than in placebo recipients (P = 0.0014). Vaccine and placebo recipients had similar non-spike TCR breadth, a finding consistent with the vaccine containing only spike.

Interpreted using the paper, the treatment or condition label stands for: 19 received Ad26.COV2.S at low or high dose, single or two shots; roughly 5 received placebo; per-sample allocation not given. Repertoires of vaccine and placebo recipients were sequenced from samples taken on day 63 after the first injection. Cohort 1b enrolled about two dozen adults aged 18-55 years at a single site in Boston, USA, between 29 July and 7 August 2020. As a vaccine, Ad26.COV2.S was a replication-incompetent adenovirus type 26 vector that expressed a prefusion-stabilized SARS-CoV-2 spike protein derived from the original Wuhan strain. From V the trimming removes 3 bases and from J it removes 8 bases, while the gene matches leave 6 bases of the junction unaccounted for. The cysteine opens and the phenylalanine closes a CDR3 of 13 amino acids. Kept here is only the CDR3 DNA, which spans 39 bases and is read in frame from base 1.

The rearranged segments are TRBV12-3 or TRBV12-4 and TRBJ1-2; 7 central bases correspond to TRBD1. The sequence was collected from a person aged 18 to 65 who received the Ad26.COV2.S COVID-19 vaccine or a placebo. This sample comprised peripheral blood, obtained in a trial of Ad26.COV2.S vaccine versus placebo. The CDR3 is CASSFQGVEGYTF. The DNA sequence is TGTGCCAGCAGTTTTCAGGGGGTTGAGGGCTACACCTTC.